This T cell receptor (beta chain) originates from a study of blood T cells in healthy people across ages. The second PCR ran about 6 to 11 cycles with a sample-barcoded 5' primer and J-beta primers. TCRdb reanalysed the 5' RACE reads using MiXCR and keeps one entry per CDR3 protein. The sample lists about 970,000 distinct CDR3 sequences, roughly 51% occurring once. Germline lookup yields CDR1 SGHVS and CDR2 FNYEAQ. This CDR3 contains 12 residues. The sequenced material came from blood. The rearrangement joins TRBV7-6 to TRBJ2-7; no clear D gene. Gene TRBJ2-5 matches the end of the DNA better, so the J call may be wrong. The sequence came from a woman in her sixties in good health. The CDR3 sequence: CASTPFVKTQYF. CDR3 coding DNA: TGTGCCAGCACCCCCTTCGTAAAGACCCAGTACTTC.